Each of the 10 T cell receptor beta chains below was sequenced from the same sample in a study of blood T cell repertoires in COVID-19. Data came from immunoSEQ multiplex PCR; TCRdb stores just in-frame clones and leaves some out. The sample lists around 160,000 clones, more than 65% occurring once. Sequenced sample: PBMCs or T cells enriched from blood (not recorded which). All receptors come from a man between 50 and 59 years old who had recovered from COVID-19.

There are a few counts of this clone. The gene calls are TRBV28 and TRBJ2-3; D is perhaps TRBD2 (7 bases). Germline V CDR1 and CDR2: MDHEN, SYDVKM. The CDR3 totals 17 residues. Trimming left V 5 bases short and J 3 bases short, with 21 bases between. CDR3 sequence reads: CASSPIPWGGRTDTQYF. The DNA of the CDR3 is TGTGCCAGCAGTCCTATTCCGTGGGGGGGCAGGACAGATACGCAGTATTTT.

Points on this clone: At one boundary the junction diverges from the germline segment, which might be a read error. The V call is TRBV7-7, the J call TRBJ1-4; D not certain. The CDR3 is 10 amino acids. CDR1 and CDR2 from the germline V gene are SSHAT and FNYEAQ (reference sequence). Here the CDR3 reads CASSLRRRGF. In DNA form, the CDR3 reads TGTGCTAGCAGCTTAAGACGTCGAGGCTTT.

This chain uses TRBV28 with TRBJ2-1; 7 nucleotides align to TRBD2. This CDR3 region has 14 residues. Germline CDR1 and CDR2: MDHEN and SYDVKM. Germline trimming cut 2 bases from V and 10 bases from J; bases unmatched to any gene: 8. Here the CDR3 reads CASSLGGRGREQFF. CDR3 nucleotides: TGTGCCAGCAGTTTAGGAGGGAGGGGAAGAGAGCAGTTCTTC.

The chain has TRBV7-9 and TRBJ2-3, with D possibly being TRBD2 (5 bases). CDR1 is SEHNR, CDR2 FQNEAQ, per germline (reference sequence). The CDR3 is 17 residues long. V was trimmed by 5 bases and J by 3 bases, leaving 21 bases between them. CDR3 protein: CASSLPSWWELTDTQYF. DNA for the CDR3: TGTGCCAGCAGCCTCCCGAGTTGGTGGGAGTTAACAGATACGCAGTATTTT.

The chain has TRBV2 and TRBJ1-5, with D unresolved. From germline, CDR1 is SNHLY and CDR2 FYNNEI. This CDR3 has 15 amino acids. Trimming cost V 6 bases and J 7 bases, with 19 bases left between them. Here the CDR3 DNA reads TGTGCCAGCAGGAGATCTAGGTCCATTGAACAGCCCCAGCATTTT. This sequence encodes CASRRSRSIEQPQHF.

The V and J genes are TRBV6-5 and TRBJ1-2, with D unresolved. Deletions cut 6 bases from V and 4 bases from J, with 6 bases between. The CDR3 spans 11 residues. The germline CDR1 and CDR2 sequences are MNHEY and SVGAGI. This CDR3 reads CASSVSYGYTF. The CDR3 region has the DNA TGTGCCAGCAGCGTCTCCTATGGCTACACCTTC.

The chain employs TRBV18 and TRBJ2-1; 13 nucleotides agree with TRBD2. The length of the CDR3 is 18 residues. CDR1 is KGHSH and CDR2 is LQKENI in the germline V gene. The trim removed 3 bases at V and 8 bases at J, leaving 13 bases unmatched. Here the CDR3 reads CASSPPFGGLAGSDEQFF. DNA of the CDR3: TGTGCCAGCTCACCTCCCTTTGGGGGACTAGCGGGGTCGGATGAGCAGTTCTTC. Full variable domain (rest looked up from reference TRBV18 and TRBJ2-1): NAGVMQNPRHLVRRRGQEARLRCSPMKGHSHVYWYRQLPEEGLKFMVYLQKENIIDESGMPKERFSAEFPKEGPSILRIQQVVRGDSAAYFCASSPPFGGLAGSDEQFFGPGTRLTVL.

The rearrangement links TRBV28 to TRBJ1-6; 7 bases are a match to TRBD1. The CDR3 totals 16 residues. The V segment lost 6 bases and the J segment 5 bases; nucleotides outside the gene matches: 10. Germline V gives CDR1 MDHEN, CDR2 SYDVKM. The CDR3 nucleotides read TGTGCCAGCAGAGATTACAGGGGCGATAATAATTCACCCCTCCACTTT. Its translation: CASRDYRGDNNSPLHF.

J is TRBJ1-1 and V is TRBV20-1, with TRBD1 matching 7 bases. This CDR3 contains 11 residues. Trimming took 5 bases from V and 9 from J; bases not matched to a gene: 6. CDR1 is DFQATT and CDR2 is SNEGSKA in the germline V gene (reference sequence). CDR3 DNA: TGCAGTGCTCGGGACAGCCTAAAAGCTTTCTTT. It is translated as CSARDSLKAFF.

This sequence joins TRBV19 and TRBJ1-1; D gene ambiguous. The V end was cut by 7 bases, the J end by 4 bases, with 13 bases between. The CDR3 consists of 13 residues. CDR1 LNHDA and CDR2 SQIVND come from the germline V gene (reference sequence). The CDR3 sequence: CASTGATGTEAFF. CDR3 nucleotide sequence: TGTGCCAGTACGGGAGCAACGGGCACTGAAGCTTTCTTT.